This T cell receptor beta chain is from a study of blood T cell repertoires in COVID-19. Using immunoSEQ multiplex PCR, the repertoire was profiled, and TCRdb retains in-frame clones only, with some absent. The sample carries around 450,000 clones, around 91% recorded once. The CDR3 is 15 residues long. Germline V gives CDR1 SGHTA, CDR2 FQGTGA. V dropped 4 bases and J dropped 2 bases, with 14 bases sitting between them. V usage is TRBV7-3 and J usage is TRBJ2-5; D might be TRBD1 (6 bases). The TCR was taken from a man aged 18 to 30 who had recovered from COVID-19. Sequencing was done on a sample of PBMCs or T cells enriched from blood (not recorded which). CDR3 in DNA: TGTGCCAGCAGCTCGACAGGTCGATCACAAGAGACCCAGTACTTC. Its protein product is CASSSTGRSQETQYF.